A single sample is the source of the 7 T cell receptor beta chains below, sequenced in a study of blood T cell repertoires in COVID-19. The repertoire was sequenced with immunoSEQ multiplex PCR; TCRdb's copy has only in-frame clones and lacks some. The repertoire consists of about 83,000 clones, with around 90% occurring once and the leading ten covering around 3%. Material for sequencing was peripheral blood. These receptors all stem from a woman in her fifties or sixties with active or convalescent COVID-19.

The CDR3 region has the DNA TGTGCCTGGATAATAGCGGGGGGGCGCGATACGCAGTATTTT. This sequence encodes CAWIIAGGRDTQYF. The chain recombines TRBV30 with TRBJ2-3; TRBD2 agrees at 11 bases. Looked up from germline, CDR1 is GTSNPN and CDR2 is SVGIG (reference sequence). The CDR3 length is 14 residues. V shed 4 bases, J shed 6 bases, and the junction held 6 bases outside the gene matches.

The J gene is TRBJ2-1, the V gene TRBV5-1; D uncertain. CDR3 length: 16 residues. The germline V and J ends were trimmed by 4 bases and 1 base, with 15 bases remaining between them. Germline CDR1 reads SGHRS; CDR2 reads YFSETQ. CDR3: CASSPPPGDSYNEQFF. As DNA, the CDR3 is TGCGCCAGCAGCCCACCCCCAGGTGATTCCTACAATGAGCAGTTCTTC. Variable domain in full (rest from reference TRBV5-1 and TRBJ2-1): KAGVTQTPRYLIKTRGQQVTLSCSPISGHRSVSWYQQTPGQGLQFLFEYFSETQRNKGNFPGRFSGRQFSNSRSEMNVSTLELGDSALYLCASSPPPGDSYNEQFFGPGTRLTVL.

CDR3 region: CASSSEPYETVEINLGNYGYTF. CDR3 DNA sequence: TGTGCCAGCAGCTCGGAACCCTATGAGACAGTTGAAATTAACTTAGGGAACTATGGCTACACCTTC. This chain links TRBV7-3 with TRBJ1-2; weak D call: TRBD1 (5 bases). Germline CDR1 reads SGHTA; CDR2 reads FQGTGA. The CDR3 is 22 residues long. V was clipped by 4 bases and J by 2 bases, with 35 bases between them.

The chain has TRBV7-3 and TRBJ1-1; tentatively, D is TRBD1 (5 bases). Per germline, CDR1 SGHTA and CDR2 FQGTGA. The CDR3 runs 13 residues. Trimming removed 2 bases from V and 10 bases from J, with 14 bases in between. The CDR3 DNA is TGTGCCAGCAGCTTATTCGTCAGGGAAGGAGCTTTCTTT. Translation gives CASSLFVREGAFF.

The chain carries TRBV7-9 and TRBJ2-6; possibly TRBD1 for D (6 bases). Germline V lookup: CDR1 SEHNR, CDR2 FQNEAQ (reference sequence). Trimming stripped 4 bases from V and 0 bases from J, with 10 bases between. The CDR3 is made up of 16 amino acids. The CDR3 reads CASSSTGRSGANVLTF. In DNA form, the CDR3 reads TGTGCCAGCAGCTCCACAGGGCGCTCTGGGGCCAACGTCCTGACTTTC.

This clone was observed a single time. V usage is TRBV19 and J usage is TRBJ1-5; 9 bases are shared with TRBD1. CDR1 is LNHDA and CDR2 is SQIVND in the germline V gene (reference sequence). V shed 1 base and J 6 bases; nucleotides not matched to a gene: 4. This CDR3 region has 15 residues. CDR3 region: CASSIGQGVGQPQHF. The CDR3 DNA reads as TGTGCCAGTAGTATAGGACAGGGGGTAGGTCAGCCCCAGCATTTT.

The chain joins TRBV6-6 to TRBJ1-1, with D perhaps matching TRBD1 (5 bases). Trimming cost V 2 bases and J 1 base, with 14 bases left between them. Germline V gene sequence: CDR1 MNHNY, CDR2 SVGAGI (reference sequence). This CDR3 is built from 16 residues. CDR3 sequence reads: CASSYGVGGTNTEAFF. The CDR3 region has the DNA TGTGCCAGCAGTTACGGGGTGGGGGGAACGAACACTGAAGCTTTCTTT.